One and the same sample provided the 5 T cell receptor beta chains below, sequenced in a study of T cell repertoires in cytomegalovirus infection. TCRdb ran MiXCR on the reads and lists one entry per CDR3 protein. The data hold about 320,000 distinct CDR3 sequences, with roughly 9.5% observed a single time. The specimen was PBMCs. The receptors originated from a human donor in good health (CMV status not recorded). Some clones in this sample may be carry-over from other donors' samples.

This clonotype was counted only a few times. This rearrangement joins TRBV20-1 to TRBJ1-2; no clear D. Trimming shortened V by 2 bases and J by 8 bases, and 18 bases separated the two germline ends. The CDR3 consists of 14 residues. Germline CDR1 reads DFQATT; CDR2 reads SNEGSKA (reference sequence). The CDR3 region is CSARNMGKSGGYTF. The DNA for the CDR3 is TGCAGTGCTAGAAACATGGGGAAAAGCGGCGGCTACACCTTC.

The chain recombines TRBV28 with TRBJ2-3, with D perhaps TRBD1 or TRBD2 (5 bases each). The V gene's germline CDR1 is MDHEN and CDR2 SYDVKM. Trimming left V 4 bases short and J 9 bases short, with 14 bases between. The CDR3 runs 13 residues. In DNA form, the CDR3 reads TGTGCCAGCAGTTCCCCCCCGGGGACGACGCAGTATTTT. Its protein product is CASSSPPGTTQYF.

Only a few counts were recorded for this clonotype. The chain combines TRBV19 with TRBJ2-3; D is possibly TRBD2 (5 bases). V shed 3 bases and J shed 4 bases, with 14 bases lying between them. Germline V gives CDR1 LNHDA, CDR2 SQIVND (reference sequence). The CDR3 is 15 amino acids. The CDR3 sequence: CASSMVQSGSDTQYF. The CDR3 nucleotides read TGTGCCAGTAGTATGGTACAATCGGGATCAGATACGCAGTATTTT.

The chain carries TRBV7-8 and TRBJ2-1, with 10 nucleotides matching TRBD2. Germline CDR1 SGHVS, CDR2 FQNEAQ. This CDR3 region has 14 residues. Trimming took 6 bases from V and 4 from J; bases not matched to a gene: 3. This CDR3 reads CASRGTSVYNEQFF. CDR3 coding DNA: TGTGCCAGCAGAGGGACTAGCGTGTACAATGAGCAGTTCTTC.

This clonotype showed up just a few times. CDR3 coding DNA: TGTGCCAGCAGCCCTAGACAGGAGACCTACAATGAGCAGTTCTTC. Its protein product is CASSPRQETYNEQFF. The rearrangement links TRBV7-2 to TRBJ2-1; weak D call: TRBD1 (6 bases). The CDR3 consists of 15 residues. Trimming cost V 5 bases and J 2 bases, with 13 bases left between them. Germline V CDR1 and CDR2: SGHTA, FQGNSA.